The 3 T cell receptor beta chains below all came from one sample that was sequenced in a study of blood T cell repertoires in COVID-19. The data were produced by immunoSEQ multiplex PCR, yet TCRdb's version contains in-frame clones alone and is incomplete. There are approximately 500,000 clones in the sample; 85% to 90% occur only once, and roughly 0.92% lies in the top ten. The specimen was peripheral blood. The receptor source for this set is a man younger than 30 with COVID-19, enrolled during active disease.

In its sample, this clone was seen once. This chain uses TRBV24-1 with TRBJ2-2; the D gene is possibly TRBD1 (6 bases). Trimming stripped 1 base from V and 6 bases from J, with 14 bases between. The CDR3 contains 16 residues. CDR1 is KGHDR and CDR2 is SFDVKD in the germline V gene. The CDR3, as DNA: TGTGCCACCAGTGATTTAACCAGGGGCGGCTCCGGGGAGCTGTTTTTT. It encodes CATSDLTRGGSGELFF.

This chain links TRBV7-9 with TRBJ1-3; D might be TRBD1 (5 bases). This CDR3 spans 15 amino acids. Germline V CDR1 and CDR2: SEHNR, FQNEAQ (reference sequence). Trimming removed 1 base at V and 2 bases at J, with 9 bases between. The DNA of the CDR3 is TGTGCCAGCAGCTTAGAGAGCAGGGCTGGAAACACCATATATTTT. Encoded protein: CASSLESRAGNTIYF.

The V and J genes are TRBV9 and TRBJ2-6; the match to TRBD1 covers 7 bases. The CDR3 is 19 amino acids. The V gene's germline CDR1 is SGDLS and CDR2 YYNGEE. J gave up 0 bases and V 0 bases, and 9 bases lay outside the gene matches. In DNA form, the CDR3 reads TGTGCCAGCAGCGTAGGGGACAGAGAAAGAGTCTCTGGGGCCAACGTCCTGACTTTC. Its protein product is CASSVGDRERVSGANVLTF.